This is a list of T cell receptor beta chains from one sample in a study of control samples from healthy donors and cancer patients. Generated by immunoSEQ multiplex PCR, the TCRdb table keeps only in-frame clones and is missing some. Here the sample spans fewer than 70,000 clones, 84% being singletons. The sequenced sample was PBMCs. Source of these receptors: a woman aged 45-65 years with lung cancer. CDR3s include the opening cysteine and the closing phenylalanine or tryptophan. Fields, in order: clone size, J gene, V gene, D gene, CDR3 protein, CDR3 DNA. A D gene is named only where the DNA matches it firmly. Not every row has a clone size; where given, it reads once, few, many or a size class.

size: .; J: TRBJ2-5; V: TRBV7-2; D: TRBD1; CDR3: CASSPSRDREETQYF; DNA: TGTGCCAGCAGCCCTTCCCGGGACAGAGAGGAGACCCAGTACTTC
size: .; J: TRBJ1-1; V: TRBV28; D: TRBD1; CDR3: CASSAGGINTEAFF; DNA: TGTGCCAGCAGTGCAGGGGGGATTAACACTGAAGCTTTCTTT
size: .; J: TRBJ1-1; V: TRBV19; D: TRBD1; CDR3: CASSIGGDRPFF; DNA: TGTGCCAGTAGTATAGGAGGGGACAGGCCTTTCTTT
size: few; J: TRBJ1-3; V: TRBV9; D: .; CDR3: CASSGEQGPGNTIYF; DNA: TGTGCCAGCAGCGGCGAACAGGGACCTGGAAACACCATATATTTT
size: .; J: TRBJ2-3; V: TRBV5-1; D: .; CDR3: CASSLGRGWTDTQYF; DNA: TGCGCCAGCAGCTTGGGGCGGGGCTGGACAGATACGCAGTATTTT
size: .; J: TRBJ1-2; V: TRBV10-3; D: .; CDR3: CAISEPNRDGDYGYTF; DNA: TGTGCCATCAGTGAGCCGAACAGGGACGGGGACTATGGCTACACCTTC
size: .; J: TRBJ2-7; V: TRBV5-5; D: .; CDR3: CASSFYPDGAYEQYF; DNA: TGTGCCAGCAGCTTCTACCCTGACGGAGCTTACGAGCAGTACTTC
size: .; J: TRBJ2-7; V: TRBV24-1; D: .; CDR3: CATSDKSRVHYSYEQYF; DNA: TGTGCCACCAGTGACAAAAGCAGGGTCCACTATTCCTACGAGCAGTACTTC
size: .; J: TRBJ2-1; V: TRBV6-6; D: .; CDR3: CASSQGGDEQFF; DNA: TGTGCCAGCAGTCAGGGGGGGGATGAGCAGTTCTTC
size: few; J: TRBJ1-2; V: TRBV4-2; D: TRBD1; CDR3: CASSQEDRGIYGYTF; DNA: TGTGCCAGCAGCCAAGAAGACAGGGGAATCTATGGCTACACCTTC
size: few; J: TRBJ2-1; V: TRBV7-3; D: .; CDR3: CASSLFGEEQFF; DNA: TGTGCCAGCAGCTTATTCGGGGAAGAGCAGTTCTTC
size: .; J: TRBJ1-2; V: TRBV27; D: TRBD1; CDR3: CASSFSYDRGRGYTF; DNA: TGTGCCAGCAGTTTTTCGTATGACAGGGGCCGAGGCTACACCTTC
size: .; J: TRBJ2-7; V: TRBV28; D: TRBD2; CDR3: CASSWASGAYEQYF; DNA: TGTGCCAGCAGTTGGGCTAGCGGGGCCTACGAGCAGTACTTC
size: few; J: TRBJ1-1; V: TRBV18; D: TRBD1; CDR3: CASSSYGQGDTEAFF; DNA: TGTGCCAGCTCGTCATACGGACAGGGGGACACTGAAGCTTTCTTT
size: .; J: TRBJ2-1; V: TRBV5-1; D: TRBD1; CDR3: CASSMSTGGNEQFF; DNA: TGCGCCAGCAGCATGTCGACAGGGGGCAATGAGCAGTTCTTC
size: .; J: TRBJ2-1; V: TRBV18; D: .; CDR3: CASSPPVGGIYNEQFF; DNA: TGTGCCAGCTCACCACCGGTGGGGGGAATATACAATGAGCAGTTCTTC
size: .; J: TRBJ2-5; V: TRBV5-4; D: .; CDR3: CASSLGTQETQYF; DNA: TGTGCCAGCAGCTTGGGGACTCAAGAGACCCAGTACTTC
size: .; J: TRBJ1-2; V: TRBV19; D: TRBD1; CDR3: CASRGQGGGYGYTF; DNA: TGTGCCAGTAGGGGACAGGGGGGAGGCTATGGCTACACCTTC
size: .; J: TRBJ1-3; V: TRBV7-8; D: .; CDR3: CASSPRGSGNTIYF; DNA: TGTGCCAGCAGCCCGAGGGGGTCTGGAAACACCATATATTTT
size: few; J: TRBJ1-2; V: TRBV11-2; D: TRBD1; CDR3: CASSLRPTGTGYGYTF; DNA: TGTGCCAGCAGCTTAAGACCCACCGGGACAGGGTATGGCTACACCTTC
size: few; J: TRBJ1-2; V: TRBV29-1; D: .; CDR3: CSVEDLEENYGYTF; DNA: TGCAGCGTTGAAGATCTGGAGGAGAACTATGGCTACACCTTC
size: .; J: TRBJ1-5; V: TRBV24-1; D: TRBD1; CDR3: CATSDSGQLNQPQHF; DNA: TGTGCCACCAGTGACTCGGGACAGCTCAATCAGCCCCAGCATTTT
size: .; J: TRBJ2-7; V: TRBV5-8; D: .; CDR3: CASSSRTESYEQYF; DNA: TGTGCCAGCAGCTCCCGGACGGAATCCTACGAGCAGTACTTC
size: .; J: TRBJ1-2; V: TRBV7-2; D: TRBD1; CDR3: CASSPDRGLTYGYTF; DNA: TGTGCCAGCAGCCCCGACAGGGGGTTGACCTATGGCTACACCTTC
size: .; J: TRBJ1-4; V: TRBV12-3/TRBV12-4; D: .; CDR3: CASSFVNEKLFF; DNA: TGTGCCAGCAGTTTCGTTAATGAAAAACTGTTTTTT
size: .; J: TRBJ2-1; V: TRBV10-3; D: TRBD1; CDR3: CAISTGTGLNNEQFF; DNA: TGTGCCATCAGTACTGGGACAGGGTTGAACAATGAGCAGTTCTTC
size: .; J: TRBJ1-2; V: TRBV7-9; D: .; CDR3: CASSLEGDYGYTF; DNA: TGTGCCAGCAGCTTAGAAGGGGATTATGGCTACACCTTC
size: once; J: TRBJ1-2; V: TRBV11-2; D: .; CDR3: CASSRSSSNYYGYTF; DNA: TGTGCCAGCAGCCGTTCGTCCAGTAACTACTATGGCTACACCTTC
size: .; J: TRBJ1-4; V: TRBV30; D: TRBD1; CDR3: CAWSGTGGEKLFF; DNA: TGTGCCTGGTCCGGGACAGGCGGCGAAAAACTGTTTTTT
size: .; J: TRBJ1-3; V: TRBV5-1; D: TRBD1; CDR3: CASGETGGPGNTIYF; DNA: TGCGCCAGCGGGGAGACAGGGGGACCTGGAAACACCATATATTTT
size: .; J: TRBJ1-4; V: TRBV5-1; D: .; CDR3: CASSLGGVNEKLFF; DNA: TGCGCCAGCAGCTTGGGAGGGGTTAATGAAAAACTGTTTTTT
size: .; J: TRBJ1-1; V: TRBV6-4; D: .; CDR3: CASSDSSLRTEAFF; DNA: TGTGCCAGCAGTGATTCTAGTCTCCGGACTGAAGCTTTCTTT
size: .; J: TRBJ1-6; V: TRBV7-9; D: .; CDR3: CASSLGVPLHF; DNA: TGTGCCAGCAGCTTAGGGGTACCCCTCCACTTT
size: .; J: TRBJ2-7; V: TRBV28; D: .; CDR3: CASRVQGSYEQYF; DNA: TGTGCCAGCAGGGTCCAGGGCTCCTACGAGCAGTACTTC
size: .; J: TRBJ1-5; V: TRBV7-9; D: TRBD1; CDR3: CASSLGVGQGNQPQHF; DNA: TGTGCCAGCAGCTTAGGGGTGGGACAGGGGAATCAGCCCCAGCATTTT
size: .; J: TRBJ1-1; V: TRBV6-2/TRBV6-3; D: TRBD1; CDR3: CASSRDRVNTEAFF; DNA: TGTGCCAGCAGCCGCGACAGGGTGAACACTGAAGCTTTCTTT
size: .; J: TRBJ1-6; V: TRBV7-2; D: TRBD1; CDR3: CASSLARQGTLHF; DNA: TGTGCCAGCAGCTTAGCTCGACAGGGAACCCTCCACTTT
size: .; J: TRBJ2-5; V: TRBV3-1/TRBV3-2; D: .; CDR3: CASSRSVPQETQYF; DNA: TGTGCCAGCAGCCGGTCAGTACCACAAGAGACCCAGTACTTC
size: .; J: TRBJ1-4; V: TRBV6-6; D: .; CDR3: CASSWGGEGEKLFF; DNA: TGTGCCAGCAGCTGGGGGGGGGAAGGCGAAAAACTGTTTTTT
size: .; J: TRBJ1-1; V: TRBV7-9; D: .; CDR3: CASSLRRGEAFF; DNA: TGTGCCAGCAGCTTAAGGAGGGGTGAAGCTTTCTTT
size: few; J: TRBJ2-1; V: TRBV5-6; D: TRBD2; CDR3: CASSFVAGGLNNEQFF; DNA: TGTGCCAGCAGCTTTGTTGCGGGGGGTTTGAACAATGAGCAGTTCTTC
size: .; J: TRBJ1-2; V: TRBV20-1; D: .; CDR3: CSARDLRGVQGEFRGGYTF; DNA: TGCAGTGCTCGTGATCTTAGGGGTGTACAGGGCGAATTTAGGGGTGGCTACACCTTC
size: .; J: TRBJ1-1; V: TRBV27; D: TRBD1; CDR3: CASSLSGTADTEAFF; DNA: TGTGCCAGCAGTTTATCGGGGACAGCGGACACTGAAGCTTTCTTT
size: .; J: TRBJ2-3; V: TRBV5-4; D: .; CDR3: CASSFQGIADTQYF; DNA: TGTGCCAGCAGCTTCCAAGGGATCGCAGATACGCAGTATTTT
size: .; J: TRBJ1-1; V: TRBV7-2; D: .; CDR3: CASSKIRGTEAFF; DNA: TGTGCCAGCTCGAAGATAAGGGGGACTGAAGCTTTCTTT
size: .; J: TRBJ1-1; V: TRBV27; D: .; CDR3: CASSSNRRMNTEAFF; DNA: TGTGCCAGCAGTTCAAATCGACGGATGAACACTGAAGCTTTCTTT
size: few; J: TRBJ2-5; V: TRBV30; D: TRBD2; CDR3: CAWSPLRGAGETQYF; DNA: TGTGCCTGGAGCCCCCTGCGGGGGGCTGGGGAGACCCAGTACTTC
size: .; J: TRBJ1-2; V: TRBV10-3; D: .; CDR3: CAISFQDSDGYTF; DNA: TGTGCCATCAGCTTCCAAGACAGCGATGGCTACACCTTC
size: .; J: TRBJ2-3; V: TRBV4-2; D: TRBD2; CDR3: CASSQDFSGGALDTDTQYF; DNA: TGTGCCAGCAGCCAAGATTTTAGCGGGGGGGCCCTAGACACAGATACGCAGTATTTT
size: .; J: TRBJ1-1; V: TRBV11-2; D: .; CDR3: CASSLAGGTEAFF; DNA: TGTGCCAGCAGCTTAGCCGGAGGCACTGAAGCTTTCTTT
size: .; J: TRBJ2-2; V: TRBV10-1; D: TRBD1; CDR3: CATGQGANTGELFF; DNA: TGCGCCACCGGACAGGGGGCGAACACCGGGGAGCTGTTTTTT
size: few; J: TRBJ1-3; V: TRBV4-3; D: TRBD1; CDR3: CASSQDRTGSGNTIYF; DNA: TGCGCCAGCAGCCAAGATAGGACAGGCTCTGGAAACACCATATATTTT
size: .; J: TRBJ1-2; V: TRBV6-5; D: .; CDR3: CASSTRAAGYTF; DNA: TGTGCCAGCAGCACTCGGGCGGCTGGCTACACCTTC
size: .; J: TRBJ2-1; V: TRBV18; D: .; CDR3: CASSPPVGSISYNEQFF; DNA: TGTGCCAGCTCACCCCCGGTAGGCAGTATCTCCTACAATGAGCAGTTCTTC
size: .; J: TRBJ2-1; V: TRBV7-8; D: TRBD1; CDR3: CASSHRDRDNEQFF; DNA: TGTGCCAGCAGCCACCGGGACAGGGACAATGAGCAGTTCTTC
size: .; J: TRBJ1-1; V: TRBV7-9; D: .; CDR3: CASSLMQGTEAFF; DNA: TGTGCCAGCAGCTTAATGCAAGGAACTGAAGCTTTCTTT
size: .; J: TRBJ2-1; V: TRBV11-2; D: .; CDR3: CASSLERGNEQFF; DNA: TGTGCCAGCAGCTTAGAGAGGGGAAATGAGCAGTTCTTC
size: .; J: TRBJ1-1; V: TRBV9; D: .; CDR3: CASSASGSEAFF; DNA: TGTGCCAGCAGCGCGAGTGGTTCTGAAGCTTTCTTT
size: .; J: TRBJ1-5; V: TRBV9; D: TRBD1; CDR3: CASSGGQFNQPQHF; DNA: TGTGCCAGCAGCGGGGGACAGTTCAATCAGCCCCAGCATTTT